This T cell receptor beta chain was recovered during a study of cytomegalovirus exposure and HLA in healthy donors. Germline lookup yields CDR1 MDHEN and CDR2 SYDVKM. The ends lost 5 bases at V and 3 bases at J; junction bases unmatched: 5. The CDR3 has 15 residues. PCR primers comprised 60 Vbeta and 13 Jbeta primers. Original processing methods: A later analysis tallied some 84 million unique TCR beta chains, roughly 11 million of them shared. Libraries were prepared by immunoSEQ multiplex PCR; TCRdb keeps only in-frame clonotypes and omits some of them. V, J and clone size derive from that table, while D and trimming were established from the DNA sequence. Here the sample spans about 100,000 clones, over 65% being singletons. This clone came up a few times. Its antigen remains unidentified. Regarding the study as a whole: Relative to the roughly 690-donor mean, N-insertions were reportedly fewer in an Asian-associated ancestry cluster in a later analysis. In an earlier analysis, most TCR beta V segments were productive about 87% or about 30% of the time. Excluded were some V segments that proved indistinguishable, including TRBV6-2 and TRBV6-3.

The chain employs TRBV28 and TRBJ1-2; 11 bases map to TRBD1. The sequence derives from a woman aged 55-70 years in good health and CMV-seronegative. Material for sequencing was PBMCs. CDR3 bases: TGTGCCAGCAGTCCTCCGGGACAGGGGGACTATGGCTACACCTTC. Its translation: CASSPPGQGDYGYTF.